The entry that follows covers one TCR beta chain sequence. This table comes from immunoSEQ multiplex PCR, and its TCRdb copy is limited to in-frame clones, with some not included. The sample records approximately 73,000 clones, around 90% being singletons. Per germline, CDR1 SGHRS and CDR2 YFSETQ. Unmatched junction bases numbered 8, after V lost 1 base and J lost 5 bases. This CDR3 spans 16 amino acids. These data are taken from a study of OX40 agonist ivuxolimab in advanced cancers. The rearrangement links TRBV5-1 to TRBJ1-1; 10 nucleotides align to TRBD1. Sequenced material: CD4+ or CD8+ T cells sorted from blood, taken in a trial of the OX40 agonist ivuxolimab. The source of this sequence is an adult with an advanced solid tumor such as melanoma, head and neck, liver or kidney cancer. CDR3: CASSLTLTGGGTEAFF. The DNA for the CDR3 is TGCGCCAGCAGCTTGACCTTGACAGGGGGCGGTACTGAAGCTTTCTTT.